These 26 T cell receptor beta chains were all obtained from the same sample, sequenced in a study of T-cell reconstitution after alpha-beta-depleted transplantation in children. Unique molecular identifiers were built into the TCRbeta library. TCRdb ran MiXCR on the PCR reads and lists one entry per CDR3 protein. The sample records some 200,000 distinct CDR3 sequences, about 6% being singletons. The sequencing here drew on PBMCs, taken before TCRalphabeta/CD19-depleted stem cell transplant. These receptors came from a girl under three years old with combined immunodeficiency, due to receive a stem cell transplant.

This clonotype was recorded many times. The chain links TRBV7-3 to TRBJ2-1; no definite D call. V was cut by 3 bases and J by 8 bases, with 17 bases left in between. CDR3 length equals 15 residues. Germline V gene data show CDR1 as SGHTA and CDR2 as FQGTGA. CDR3 loop: CASSFSPRVGDEQFF. Here the CDR3 DNA reads TGTGCCAGCAGCTTTAGCCCTAGGGTCGGCGATGAGCAGTTCTTC.

This clonotype showed up just a few times. This chain connects TRBV7-2 to TRBJ2-5; perhaps TRBD2 as D (5 bases). The V gene's germline CDR1 is SGHTA and CDR2 FQGNSA. V lost 0 bases to trimming and J lost 5 bases, with 13 bases between them. The CDR3 totals 15 residues. The chain's CDR3 is CASSLALEGWETQYF. The CDR3 DNA follows: TGTGCCAGCAGCTTAGCGCTCGAGGGATGGGAGACCCAGTACTTC.

At least ten counts were recorded for this clonotype. The genes are TRBV20-1 and TRBJ1-2; tentative D call: TRBD1 (5 bases). Trimming left V 0 bases short and J 8 bases short, with 22 bases between. Germline V gene sequence: CDR1 DFQATT, CDR2 SNEGSKA (reference sequence). The CDR3 covers 16 residues. CDR3 nucleotides: TGCAGTGCTAGAGATTGGCAAGCCAGGGCGTCTGGGGGCTACACCTTC. Translating it yields CSARDWQARASGGYTF.

Ten or more counts support this clonotype. DNA of the CDR3: TGCGCCAGCAGCCAAATCGGTCGATTCGGGCAGTATTTT. The encoded protein is CASSQIGRFGQYF. This rearrangement joins TRBV4-1 to TRBJ2-3; unclear D gene. CDR1 MGHRA and CDR2 YSYEKL come from the germline V gene. The CDR3 has 13 amino acids. V was pared by 2 bases and J by 11 bases, with 14 bases between.

At least ten counts were recorded for this clonotype. This chain connects TRBV11-2 to TRBJ2-1; D not certain. V was shortened by 5 bases and J by 0 bases, with 11 bases between the two germline ends. Germline lookup yields CDR1 SGHAT and CDR2 FQNNGV. This CDR3 is built from 15 residues. The CDR3 coding sequence is TGTGCCAGCAGCCTGGACCAGAGCTCCTACAATGAGCAGTTCTTC. Translated, it gives CASSLDQSSYNEQFF.

This clonotype was found many times. The V and J genes are TRBV3-1 and TRBJ2-7, with a tentative D call TRBD1 (6 bases). The germline V gene has CDR1 LGHDT and CDR2 YNNKEL (reference sequence). The CDR3 has 14 residues. Trimming took off 6 bases at V and 0 bases at J, with 12 bases between the two ends. The CDR3, as DNA: TGTGCCAGCAGTCGAGGGGACACCTCCTACGAGCAGTACTTC. Translation: CASSRGDTSYEQYF.

This clonotype has at least ten counts. The CDR3 DNA reads TGTGCCAGCAGCTTGGGTAGCGGGGGTTACAATGAGCAGTTCTTC. Protein: CASSLGSGGYNEQFF. The genes are TRBV5-5 and TRBJ2-1, with TRBD2 identical over 9 bases. Trimming at V came to 0 bases and at J to 4 bases, leaving 2 bases not matched to a gene. Germline V gene lookup returns CDR1 SGHKS and CDR2 YYEKEE (reference sequence). CDR3 length: 15 residues.

This clonotype was detected many times. This chain uses TRBV5-1 with TRBJ2-7; the D gene is possibly TRBD1 (6 bases). CDR1 is SGHRS, CDR2 YFSETQ, per germline. V lost 4 bases and J 4 bases, leaving 9 bases between the germline ends. CDR3 length: 12 amino acids. The CDR3 loop reads CASSQGQYEQYF. The CDR3 DNA is TGCGCCAGCAGCCAAGGACAGTACGAGCAGTACTTC.

This clonotype has a count of ten or more. The chain couples TRBV29-1 to TRBJ2-7; D remains ambiguous. The CDR3 sequence is 12 residues long. Germline V gives CDR1 SQVTM, CDR2 ANQGSEA. V was clipped by 8 bases and J by 2 bases, with 13 bases between them. The CDR3 DNA sequence: TGCAGCATAGGATTTTCTGCCTACGAGCAGTACTTC. It specifies CSIGFSAYEQYF.

In this sample, this clonotype turned up many times. V gene TRBV7-2 combines with J gene TRBJ2-3, with D maybe TRBD1 (5 bases). V was pared by 2 bases and J by 5 bases, with 14 bases between. From germline, CDR1 is SGHTA and CDR2 FQGNSA. The CDR3 runs 15 residues. The CDR3 sequence: CASSLSVTDQDTQYF. The CDR3 coding sequence is TGTGCCAGCAGCTTATCTGTGACAGACCAAGATACGCAGTATTTT.

This clonotype was counted ten times or more. V and J are TRBV7-2 and TRBJ2-5; 9 bases map to TRBD1. The CDR3 has 17 amino acids. Germline V gene lookup returns CDR1 SGHTA and CDR2 FQGNSA. V lost 5 bases to trimming and J lost 2 bases; unmatched junction nucleotides: 12. Written as DNA, the CDR3 is TGTGCCAGCAGCCGAACACCGGGACAGGGATTTCAAGAGACCCAGTACTTC. Protein: CASSRTPGQGFQETQYF.

This clonotype was seen repeatedly, ten times or more. The rearrangement joins TRBV20-1 to TRBJ2-2; D is perhaps TRBD1 (5 bases). The CDR3 runs 15 residues. Germline V gene lookup returns CDR1 DFQATT and CDR2 SNEGSKA (reference sequence). V gave up 3 bases and J gave up 0 bases, with 11 bases separating them. CDR3: CSASRVITNTGELFF. CDR3 sequence (DNA): TGCAGTGCTAGCAGGGTTATTACGAACACCGGGGAGCTGTTTTTT.

This clonotype was detected many times. This chain links TRBV20-1 with TRBJ1-1; D is unclear. The V end was cut by 1 base, the J end by 4 bases, with 13 bases between. This CDR3 comprises 14 residues. The V gene's germline CDR1 is DFQATT and CDR2 SNEGSKA (reference sequence). This CDR3 reads CSARGPWRGTEAFF. The CDR3 DNA sequence: TGCAGTGCTAGAGGTCCATGGCGCGGCACTGAAGCTTTCTTT.

The J gene is TRBJ2-1, the V gene TRBV5-1, with 11 positions matching TRBD2. Per the germline V gene, CDR1 is SGHRS and CDR2 is YFSETQ. The V and J ends lost 2 bases and 7 bases, in that order; junction bases with no gene match: 8. The length of the CDR3 is 16 residues. The CDR3 nucleotides read TGCGCCAGCAGCTTCTTTAGCGGGGGGGCCGGGAATGAGCAGTTCTTC. Its translation: CASSFFSGGAGNEQFF.

The sample holds many counts of this clonotype. The chain links TRBV28 to TRBJ1-4, with D perhaps TRBD1 (5 bases). Germline-derived CDR1 and CDR2 are MDHEN and SYDVKM. The CDR3 spans 15 residues. V was trimmed by 5 bases and J by 7 bases, leaving 17 bases between them. Here the CDR3 DNA reads TGTGCCAGCAGTCGGCCCCCAGGGTCTGGTGAAAAACTGTTTTTT. Translation: CASSRPPGSGEKLFF.

This clonotype was counted many times. This chain connects TRBV27 to TRBJ1-1; 7 positions agree with TRBD1. V was pared by 0 bases and J by 6 bases, with 7 bases of the junction left unmatched. Germline values: CDR1 MNHEY, CDR2 SMNVEV (reference sequence). This CDR3 is 15 amino acids long. The DNA for the CDR3 is TGTGCCAGCAGTTTATCGGGGGGACAGCCAGCTGAAGCTTTCTTT. Residues: CASSLSGGQPAEAFF.

This clonotype was seen ten or more times. The gene calls are TRBV7-6 and TRBJ2-3; D uncertain. V lost 5 bases and J 6 bases, leaving 9 bases between the germline ends. The CDR3 is 12 amino acids. The germline CDR1 and CDR2 sequences are SGHVS and FNYEAQ. The CDR3 DNA follows: TGTGCCAGCAGCCACACGAGGGATACGCAGTATTTT. Protein sequence: CASSHTRDTQYF.

This clonotype was observed many times. The chain couples TRBV29-1 to TRBJ1-1; 7 nucleotides agree with TRBD1. Germline CDR1 SQVTM, CDR2 ANQGSEA. V shed 0 bases, J shed 5 bases, and the junction held 6 bases outside the gene matches. The CDR3 is 14 residues long. This chain's CDR3 is CSVEDFVQGTEAFF. In DNA form, the CDR3 reads TGCAGCGTTGAAGACTTCGTACAGGGGACTGAAGCTTTCTTT.

The V call is TRBV29-1, the J call TRBJ2-2; 9 nucleotides match TRBD2. The CDR3 is made up of 15 amino acids. Germline V gene lookup returns CDR1 SQVTM and CDR2 ANQGSEA. Unmatched junction bases numbered 6, after V lost 1 base and J lost 6 bases. The CDR3 reads CSVEGLAGIAGELFF. The CDR3 DNA follows: TGCAGCGTTGAAGGGCTAGCGGGGATCGCCGGGGAGCTGTTTTTT.

This clonotype was recorded many times. This chain joins TRBV7-9 and TRBJ2-2; D possibly uses TRBD1 or TRBD2 (5 bases each). CDR3 length: 16 residues. V shed 6 bases and J shed 4 bases, with 18 bases lying between them. CDR1 is SEHNR, CDR2 FQNEAQ, per germline (reference sequence). The CDR3: CASRTGGEMSTGELFF. DNA of the CDR3: TGTGCCAGCAGGACTGGGGGAGAGATGAGCACCGGGGAGCTGTTTTTT.

Concerning this clonotype: A much larger clone sits a single nucleotide away, making a read error possible. This chain links TRBV7-8 with TRBJ2-1; D is uncertain. Germline CDR1 reads SGHVS; CDR2 reads FQNEAQ. The CDR3 has 14 amino acids. The CDR3 loop is CASSLLRAYSEQFF. The CDR3 DNA is TGTGCCAGCAGCTTATTACGGGCTTACAGTGAGCAGTTCTTC.

This clonotype was recorded many times. The V gene is TRBV11-2, the J gene TRBJ2-7, with 8 bases identical to TRBD2. CDR1 and CDR2 from the germline V gene are SGHAT and FQNNGV. CDR3 size: 15 residues. V dropped 5 bases and J dropped 5; count of bases not matched to a gene: 11. CDR3 in DNA: TGTGCCAGCAGCCCGGGGTCGGGACTAGATCACGAGCAGTACTTC. Its protein is CASSPGSGLDHEQYF.

This clonotype was recorded at least ten times. V usage is TRBV5-1 and J usage is TRBJ1-3; 8 bases align to TRBD1. Germline assignment: CDR1 SGHRS and CDR2 YFSETQ. The CDR3 length is 14 residues. V was clipped by 0 bases and J by 7 bases; unmatched bases: 3. The CDR3 protein is CASSLERQGNTIYF. CDR3 bases: TGCGCCAGCAGCTTGGAACGACAGGGGAACACCATATATTTT.

This clonotype was seen repeatedly, ten times or more. The V gene is TRBV5-1, the J gene TRBJ2-1, with D possibly matching TRBD2 (6 bases). Trimming removed 1 base at V and 2 bases at J, with 13 bases between. Germline V gene lookup returns CDR1 SGHRS and CDR2 YFSETQ. This CDR3 is 16 amino acids long. This chain's CDR3 is CASSLLSGETYNEQFF. In DNA, the CDR3 is TGCGCCAGCAGCTTGTTGTCGGGGGAAACCTACAATGAGCAGTTCTTC.

In this sample, this clonotype turned up many times. V is TRBV20-1 and J is TRBJ2-7; possible D gene TRBD2, 5 bases. The CDR3 runs to 12 residues. Germline CDR1 is DFQATT and CDR2 is SNEGSKA (reference sequence). Trimming left V 5 bases short and J 1 base short, with 9 bases between. The CDR3 protein is CSASGRSYEQYF. CDR3 coding DNA: TGCAGTGCTTCGGGAAGATCCTACGAGCAGTACTTC.

At least ten counts were recorded for this clonotype. The rearrangement links TRBV12-3 or TRBV12-4 to TRBJ2-3; D remains unclear. The CDR3 sequence is 10 residues long. The V gene lost 8 bases and the J gene lost 6 bases, with 6 bases spanning the gap. The CDR3 DNA reads as TGTGCCAGCGGGTGGGATACGCAGTATTTT. It is translated as CASGWDTQYF.